These 8 T cell receptor beta chains were all obtained from the same sample, sequenced in a study of T cell responses to AZD1222 COVID-19 vaccine. TCRdb's copy holds only in-frame clones and misses some; the assay was immunoSEQ multiplex PCR. Of roughly 120,000 clones detected, around 90% appear once; the ten largest clones hold 3.5%. This sample comprised peripheral blood, obtained 28 days after the second AZD1222 dose. The receptors shown here come from an adult who received the AZD1222 COVID-19 vaccine.

The J gene is TRBJ2-1, the V gene TRBV7-3, with D possibly called TRBD1 or TRBD2 (5 bases each). Trimming pared 0 bases from V and 7 bases from J, leaving 19 bases between. The CDR3 contains 17 residues. Germline CDR1 SGHTA, CDR2 FQGTGA. The CDR3 DNA reads as TGTGCCAGCAGCTTAACATTTACCCCCGGGACGAAAAATGAGCAGTTCTTC. It yields the protein CASSLTFTPGTKNEQFF.

J is TRBJ2-5 and V is TRBV6-5; 7 bases fit TRBD1. Germline V CDR1 and CDR2: MNHEY, SVGAGI. V trimming: 7 bases; J trimming: 5 bases; junction bases outside the gene matches: 4. The CDR3 consists of 12 residues. The CDR3 region has the DNA TGTGCCAGCAAGACAGGGATTGAGACCCAGTACTTC. The encoded protein is CASKTGIETQYF.

The V and J genes are TRBV3-1 (or the pseudogene TRBV3-2) and TRBJ2-6; 9 bases fit TRBD1. After removal of 1 base from V and 3 bases from J, the junction contained 1 base not matched to a gene. CDR3 length: 16 amino acids. Per the germline V gene, CDR1 is LGHDT and CDR2 is YNNKEL (reference sequence). CDR3 amino acids: CASSQADRGGANVLTF. CDR3 sequence (DNA): TGTGCCAGCAGCCAAGCGGACAGGGGTGGGGCCAACGTCCTGACTTTC.

CDR3 coding DNA: TGCGCCAGCAGCTCCGGGACCTTGAACACTGAAGCTTTCTTT. This codes for CASSSGTLNTEAFF. The chain is built from TRBV5-1 and TRBJ1-1; maybe TRBD1 (5 bases). CDR3 length equals 14 residues. Germline assignment: CDR1 SGHRS and CDR2 YFSETQ. V lost 3 bases and J lost 0, with 9 bases in between.

This clone has a handful of counts. This chain links TRBV5-1 with TRBJ2-5; 12 nucleotides agree with TRBD2. Germline lookup yields CDR1 SGHRS and CDR2 YFSETQ. The CDR3 is made up of 17 amino acids. Losses at the gene ends were 0 bases for V and 1 base for J; bases not matched to a gene: 4. The CDR3 here is CASSLASGRGIQETQYF. Written as DNA, the CDR3 is TGCGCCAGCAGCTTGGCTAGCGGGAGGGGTATCCAAGAGACCCAGTACTTC.

The J gene is TRBJ1-1, the V gene TRBV2; D might be TRBD1 (6 bases). With 6 bases removed from V and 0 bases from J, the gap between germline ends came to 14 bases. This CDR3 contains 15 residues. Germline CDR1 reads SNHLY; CDR2 reads FYNNEI. CDR3 residues: CASSGDYRVNTEAFF. Here the CDR3 DNA reads TGTGCCAGCAGCGGAGATTACAGGGTGAACACTGAAGCTTTCTTT.

V usage is TRBV11-2 and J usage is TRBJ2-1, with D perhaps matching TRBD1 (6 bases). The V end lost 5 bases, the J end lost 4 bases, and 18 bases lay between the germline ends. This CDR3 comprises 16 residues. CDR1 and CDR2 (germline): SGHAT, FQNNGV. The DNA of the CDR3 is TGTGCCAGCAGCCCCGCCCCTAGGGGGAGATACAATGAGCAGTTCTTC. It specifies CASSPAPRGRYNEQFF. The variable domain in full, with the rest retrieved from reference TRBV11-2 and TRBJ2-1, is EAGVAQSPRYKIIEKRQSVAFWCNPISGHATLYWYQQILGQGPKLLIQFQNNGVVDDSQLPKDRFSAERLKGVDSTLKIQPAKLEDSAVYLCASSPAPRGRYNEQFFGPGTRLTVL.

V gene TRBV7-3 combines with J gene TRBJ1-2; weak D call: TRBD1 (5 bases). This CDR3 comprises 14 residues. The ends were cut back, 5 bases at V and 4 bases at J, with 14 bases in the middle. Germline CDR1 SGHTA, CDR2 FQGTGA. The CDR3 here is CASSHVGGSYGYTF. In DNA, the CDR3 is TGTGCCAGCAGCCATGTGGGGGGTTCCTATGGCTACACCTTC.